The source of this T cell receptor (beta chain) is a study of Ad26.COV2.S vaccination and SARS-CoV-2 variants. Study observations and caveats: The authors reported substantial breadth in spike-specific CD8+ and CD4+ T cell responses after vaccination.

TCRdb keeps only in-frame clones here, not all; method: immunoSEQ multiplex PCR. The sample yields hundreds of thousands of clones, around 86% seen once. This clone was seen a single time. Its target is unknown. Stated treatment: over 15 received Ad26.COV2.S at low or high dose, single or two shots; about 5 received placebo; per-sample allocation not given. Collection of samples fell on day 63 after the first vaccine or placebo injection. The administered vaccine (an Ad26 vector) expressed Wuhan-strain SARS-CoV-2 spike. The germline gives CDR1 GTSNPN, CDR2 SVGIG (reference sequence). CDR3 length: 12 residues. With 7 bases removed from V and 7 bases from J, the gap between germline ends came to 14 bases.

This sequence originates from a person between 18 and 59 years old who received the Ad26.COV2.S COVID-19 vaccine or a placebo. The chain combines TRBV30 with TRBJ2-1, with D perhaps TRBD1 (5 bases). The sample consisted of peripheral blood, taken in a trial of Ad26.COV2.S vaccine versus placebo. CDR3: CALGQDENEQFF. Written as DNA, the CDR3 is TGTGCCTTGGGGCAGGATGAGAATGAGCAGTTCTTC.